This entry lists 3 T cell receptor beta chains sequenced from one sample in a study of T cells in Graves' hyperthyroidism and ophthalmopathy. The CDR3 regions of TCR beta were amplified from RNA transcripts. An initial round of RT-PCR targeting the TCR CDR3 relied on the HTBI primer set. Each CDR3 protein is one row after TCRdb ran MiXCR on the multiplex PCR reads. The sample includes roughly 500,000 distinct CDR3 sequences, 40% to 55% of them seen just once. Source material: peripheral blood or thyroid tissue (not recorded which). These receptors were taken from an adult woman with Graves' disease, either hyperthyroidism or ophthalmopathy (not recorded which).

This clonotype showed up many times. The chain combines TRBV7-8 with TRBJ1-5; 9 bases match TRBD1. CDR1 and CDR2 (germline): SGHVS, FQNEAQ. The CDR3 runs to 17 residues. V shed 5 bases and J 2 bases; nucleotides not matched to a gene: 10. CDR3 region: CASSIGTGSLRNQPQHF. Written as DNA, the CDR3 is TGTGCCAGCAGCATCGGGACAGGGTCTTTGCGCAATCAGCCCCAGCATTTT.

This clonotype is deemed medium-sized (0.01 to 0.1%). This chain links TRBV7-9 with TRBJ2-7; D possibly corresponds to TRBD2 (5 bases). Looked up from germline, CDR1 is SEHNR and CDR2 is FQNEAQ (reference sequence). Trimming took off 0 bases at V and 5 bases at J, with 11 bases between the two ends. The CDR3 contains 14 residues. DNA of the CDR3: TGTGCCAGCAGCTTAGCGTCGGGGTTCCACGAGCAGTACTTC. Protein product: CASSLASGFHEQYF.

This clonotype was picked up many times. This sequence joins TRBV7-3 and TRBJ2-2, with 12 bases matching TRBD2. Germline assignment: CDR1 SGHTA and CDR2 FQGTGA. The CDR3 is 17 residues long. V shed 5 bases and J 5 bases; nucleotides not matched to a gene: 9. The CDR3 reads CASSPNGLAGRTGELFF. Here the CDR3 DNA reads TGTGCCAGCAGCCCGAACGGACTAGCGGGAAGAACCGGGGAGCTGTTTTTT.